The T cell receptor (beta chain) described here comes from a study of blood T cell repertoires in COVID-19. The wider study: Collection of acute and convalescent COVID-19 samples took place in the United States, Italy and Spain.

V gave up 0 bases and J gave up 4 bases, with 13 bases separating them. This CDR3 has 16 residues. Germline assignment: CDR1 MGHRA and CDR2 YSYEKL. Sequenced by immunoSEQ multiplex PCR; TCRdb stores in-frame clones only, minus some. The sample carries roughly 330,000 clones, roughly nine tenths recorded once. This clone appeared once. J is TRBJ2-1 and V is TRBV4-1; the D gene is possibly TRBD2 (7 bases). Sample: peripheral blood. The TCR comes from a man between 18 and 29 years old who had recovered from COVID-19. The chain's CDR3 is CASSQDWRGPYNEQFF. The DNA for the CDR3 is TGCGCCAGCAGCCAAGACTGGCGGGGGCCGTACAATGAGCAGTTCTTC.